The 26 T cell receptor beta chains below were found in one sample sequenced in a study of cytomegalovirus exposure and HLA in healthy donors. PCR involved 60 Vbeta and 13 Jbeta primers. Method: immunoSEQ multiplex PCR; TCRdb's copy keeps in-frame clones and lacks some. The repertoire holds some 97,000 clones, roughly 75% seen once, with 4.8% in the top ten. Material: PBMCs. Source of these receptors: a young woman in good health and CMV-seropositive.

This chain uses TRBV19 with TRBJ2-7, with D possibly matching TRBD2 (5 bases). V was trimmed by 5 bases and J by 4 bases, leaving 12 bases between them. CDR1 is LNHDA and CDR2 is SQIVND in the germline V gene (reference sequence). The CDR3 extends over 13 amino acids. The CDR3 region has the DNA TGTGCCAGTAGTGTGGGAGCCGGGTACGAGCAGTACTTC. It specifies CASSVGAGYEQYF.

CDR3 in DNA: TGTGCCAGCAGCCCCGGCATTAGCGGGAGGACCTACTACGAGCAGTACTTC. Its protein product is CASSPGISGRTYYEQYF. V usage is TRBV9 and J usage is TRBJ2-7; 10 nucleotides align to TRBD2. V was clipped by 4 bases and J by 3 bases; unmatched bases: 13. Germline values: CDR1 SGDLS, CDR2 YYNGEE. This CDR3 has 17 amino acids.

V is TRBV5-1 and J is TRBJ1-2, with a tentative D call TRBD1 (5 bases). The V and J ends lost 5 bases and 4 bases respectively, with 15 bases between them. This CDR3 has 14 residues. Germline V gene lookup returns CDR1 SGHRS and CDR2 YFSETQ. This CDR3 is CASRLGGLAYGYTF. The CDR3 nucleotides read TGCGCCAGCAGACTCGGGGGGTTGGCCTATGGCTACACCTTC.

This chain uses TRBV7-9 with TRBJ1-1; no reliable D call. Germline CDR1 SEHNR, CDR2 FQNEAQ (reference sequence). This CDR3 contains 15 residues. V lost 7 bases, J lost 0 bases, and 15 bases lay in between. Here the CDR3 DNA reads TGTGCCAGCACACCGAGGGTAGGCATGAACACTGAAGCTTTCTTT. This sequence encodes CASTPRVGMNTEAFF. The complete variable domain, with remaining parts taken from reference TRBV7-9 and TRBJ1-1, reads DTGVSQNPRHKITKRGQNVTFRCDPISEHNRLYWYRQTLGQGPEFLTYFQNEAQLEKSRLLSDRFSAERPKGSFSTLEIQRTEQGDSAMYLCASTPRVGMNTEAFFGQGTRLTVV.

V gene TRBV19 combines with J gene TRBJ1-5, with unresolved D. Germline V gives CDR1 LNHDA, CDR2 SQIVND (reference sequence). The CDR3 is 14 amino acids. V lost 1 base and J lost 3, with 7 bases in between. CDR3 loop: CASSIVGANQPQHF. The DNA for the CDR3 is TGTGCCAGTAGTATAGTAGGAGCCAATCAGCCCCAGCATTTT.

The chain is built from TRBV5-1 and TRBJ2-7, with 12 bases lining up with TRBD1. This CDR3 is 16 amino acids long. The V gene end was trimmed by 0 bases and the J gene end by 3 bases; junction bases not matched to a gene: 4. CDR1 is SGHRS and CDR2 is YFSETQ in the germline V gene. The DNA for the CDR3 is TGCGCCAGCAGCTTGGGAGGGACAGGGGGCCGCTACGAGCAGTACTTC. It translates to CASSLGGTGGRYEQYF.

The chain carries TRBV15 and TRBJ2-7, with D unresolved. V was pared by 0 bases and J by 2 bases, with 14 bases between. Germline CDR1 and CDR2: LNHNV and YYDKDF (reference sequence). There are 16 residues in the CDR3. The CDR3 sequence is CATSRDPRTIPYEQYF. The CDR3 DNA sequence: TGTGCCACCAGCAGAGACCCTCGCACAATTCCCTACGAGCAGTACTTC.

The chain links TRBV5-1 to TRBJ2-2; tentative D call: TRBD2 (5 bases). Trimming pared 0 bases from V and 3 bases from J, leaving 9 bases between. The CDR3 has 15 residues. Looked up from germline, CDR1 is SGHRS and CDR2 is YFSETQ. Here the CDR3 DNA reads TGCGCCAGCAGCTTGGGGCTAGCAGACACCGGGGAGCTGTTTTTT. This encodes CASSLGLADTGELFF.

The chain joins TRBV28 to TRBJ1-3; 9 bases fit TRBD1. CDR3 size: 16 residues. Germline CDR1 MDHEN, CDR2 SYDVKM. The junction had 6 bases not matched to a gene; V was cut back by 6 bases and J by 0 bases. The CDR3: CASSDRDRVSGNTIYF. The CDR3, as DNA: TGTGCCAGCAGCGACCGGGACAGGGTCTCTGGAAACACCATATATTTT.

This clone was observed a single time. This sequence joins TRBV5-6 and TRBJ2-5, with 9 bases fitting TRBD2. Germline CDR1 SGHDT, CDR2 YYEEEE. The CDR3 runs to 16 residues. Unmatched junction bases numbered 8, after V lost 1 base and J lost 4 bases. This CDR3 reads CASSLRSGRNRETQYF. CDR3 DNA sequence: TGTGCCAGCAGCTTGAGGAGCGGGAGGAACCGAGAGACCCAGTACTTC.

The sample holds a few counts of this clone. The V call is TRBV6-5, the J call TRBJ2-7; 9 bases fit TRBD1. The CDR3 spans 14 residues. Unmatched junction bases numbered 0, after V lost 0 bases and J lost 3 bases. Per the germline V gene, CDR1 is MNHEY and CDR2 is SVGAGI. The CDR3 DNA reads TGTGCCAGCAGTTACTCGACAGGGGGCTACGAGCAGTACTTC. Translation gives CASSYSTGGYEQYF.

The V and J genes are TRBV4-1 and TRBJ2-7; D unclear. Germline V gene data show CDR1 as MGHRA and CDR2 as YSYEKL. The V and J ends lost 0 bases and 0 bases respectively, with 6 bases between them. There are 14 residues in the CDR3. The CDR3 sequence: CASSQEQSSYEQYF. DNA for the CDR3: TGCGCCAGCAGCCAAGAACAGAGCTCCTACGAGCAGTACTTC.

The chain recombines TRBV6-5 with TRBJ2-1; TRBD2 matches at 8 bases. Germline V CDR1 and CDR2: MNHEY, SVGAGI. The CDR3 extends over 12 amino acids. J was trimmed by 6 bases and V by 5 bases; bases with no gene match: 0. CDR3 sequence: CASSGTSNEQFF. The CDR3, as DNA: TGTGCCAGCAGTGGGACTAGCAATGAGCAGTTCTTC.

Concerning this clone itself: One junction end does not reproduce the germline sequence, and a read error may be involved. The chain combines TRBV7-9 with TRBJ2-7; 7 bases align to TRBD2. This CDR3 is built from 13 residues. Germline V gives CDR1 SEHNR, CDR2 FQNEAQ (reference sequence). CDR3 DNA: TGTGCCAGCAGCTTAGGGCTAGCGGCAGAGAGGGTCTTC. It yields the protein CASSLGLAAERVF.

CDR3 nucleotide sequence: TGTGCCAGCTGGAGAAGTCCCTGGGAGCAGTTCTTC. It encodes CASWRSPWEQFF. V and J are TRBV27 and TRBJ2-1; D is ambiguous. There are 12 residues in the CDR3. The V gene lost 8 bases and the J gene lost 10 bases, with 15 bases spanning the gap. Germline V CDR1 and CDR2: MNHEY, SMNVEV (reference sequence).

V gene TRBV9 combines with J gene TRBJ1-2; D is possibly TRBD1 (5 bases). CDR3 length equals 13 residues. Germline CDR1 SGDLS, CDR2 YYNGEE. Trimming took off 7 bases at V and 10 bases at J, with 20 bases between the two ends. The CDR3 sequence is CASGSPQGNDYTF. In nucleotides, the CDR3 is TGTGCCAGCGGCTCCCCTCAGGGTAATGACTACACCTTC. The full variable domain, rest sourced from reference TRBV9 and TRBJ1-2, is DSGVTQTPKHLITATGQRVTLRCSPRSGDLSVYWYQQSLDQGLQFLIQYYNGEERAKGNILERFSAQQFPDLHSELNLSSLELGDSALYFCASGSPQGNDYTFGSGTRLTVV.

V and J are TRBV6-5 and TRBJ2-7; TRBD1 is a possible D gene (6 bases). The CDR3 spans 15 residues. The germline gives CDR1 MNHEY, CDR2 SVGAGI. V was pared by 8 bases and J by 2 bases, with 19 bases between. The CDR3 sequence: CASPLGAGPPYEQYF. The DNA of the CDR3 is TGTGCCAGCCCCCTGGGGGCAGGGCCTCCCTACGAGCAGTACTTC.

The rearrangement joins TRBV2 to TRBJ2-3, with 7 bases aligning to TRBD1. V lost 6 bases and J lost 3; bases outside the gene matches: 3. This CDR3 region has 13 residues. CDR1 and CDR2 (germline): SNHLY, FYNNEI. CDR3 loop: CASSPTGTDTQYF. The CDR3 DNA sequence: TGTGCCAGCAGCCCGACAGGGACAGATACGCAGTATTTT.

This rearrangement joins TRBV9 to TRBJ2-1; 8 bases agree with TRBD2. The germline V gene encodes CDR1 SGDLS and CDR2 YYNGEE. The CDR3 has 14 amino acids. J was trimmed by 6 bases and V by 5 bases; bases with no gene match: 7. CDR3 sequence: CASSPTGTSNEQFF. CDR3 coding DNA: TGTGCCAGCAGTCCAACCGGGACTAGCAATGAGCAGTTCTTC.

The V gene is TRBV27, the J gene TRBJ2-5; TRBD1 is a possible D gene (6 bases). The last part of the DNA fits TRBJ2-7 better; the J call may be wrong. From germline, CDR1 is MNHEY and CDR2 SMNVEV (reference sequence). The CDR3 extends over 13 amino acids. The CDR3: CASSLLGGYEQYF. The CDR3 region has the DNA TGTGCCAGCAGTTTATTAGGGGGCTACGAGCAGTACTTC.

The chain employs TRBV7-6 and TRBJ2-7; D remains unclear. The ends were cut back, 1 base at V and 6 bases at J, with 7 bases in the middle. CDR1 is SGHVS and CDR2 is FNYEAQ in the germline V gene. This CDR3 has 12 amino acids. As DNA, the CDR3 is TGTGCCAGCAGCTTAGATTCGGGCGAGCAGTACTTC. Its translation: CASSLDSGEQYF.

V gene TRBV6-4 combines with J gene TRBJ2-1; possible D gene TRBD2, 6 bases. Germline V gene data show CDR1 as MRHNA and CDR2 as SNTAGT. The CDR3 has 13 amino acids. Trimming pared 3 bases from V and 7 bases from J, leaving 10 bases between. CDR3 protein: CASSEGGVNEQFF. The CDR3 DNA is TGTGCCAGCAGTGAGGGGGGAGTAAATGAGCAGTTCTTC.

In this sample, this clone turned up a few times. The gene calls are TRBV4-1 and TRBJ2-1; 10 bases fit TRBD2. The CDR3 spans 16 residues. The germline V gene encodes CDR1 MGHRA and CDR2 YSYEKL. V lost 0 bases and J lost 3; bases outside the gene matches: 2. In DNA form, the CDR3 reads TGCGCCAGCAGCCAAGATCGGACTAGCGGCTACAATGAGCAGTTCTTC. This translates into CASSQDRTSGYNEQFF.

The J gene is TRBJ1-1, the V gene TRBV7-3; D unresolved. Trimming took off 5 bases at V and 1 base at J, with 8 bases between the two ends. Per germline, CDR1 SGHTA and CDR2 FQGTGA. The CDR3 is 13 residues long. CDR3: CASSRGSNTEAFF. The DNA of the CDR3 is TGTGCCAGCAGCCGAGGGTCGAACACTGAAGCTTTCTTT. Full variable domain (missing parts from reference TRBV7-3 and TRBJ1-1): GAGVSQTPSNKVTEKGKYVELRCDPISGHTALYWYRQSLGQGPEFLIYFQGTGAADDSGLPNDRFFAVRPEGSVSTLKIQRTERGDSAVYLCASSRGSNTEAFFGQGTRLTVV.

The rearrangement uses TRBV2 and TRBJ2-7, with 10 bases lining up with TRBD2. Germline CDR1 reads SNHLY; CDR2 reads FYNNEI. The CDR3 extends over 15 amino acids. V gave up 6 bases and J gave up 2 bases; unmatched junction bases: 7. The CDR3 DNA reads as TGTGCCAGCAGCAAGCTAGCGGGGGCCCCCTACGAGCAGTACTTC. Amino acids: CASSKLAGAPYEQYF.

The V call is TRBV4-3, the J call TRBJ2-7; 8 bases match TRBD2. CDR3 length equals 15 residues. The V gene's germline CDR1 is LGHNA and CDR2 YSLEER. Germline trimming cut 1 base from V and 2 bases from J; bases unmatched to any gene: 4. Here the CDR3 reads CASSQGVSGTYEQYF. The CDR3, as DNA: TGCGCCAGCAGCCAAGGGGTTAGCGGGACCTACGAGCAGTACTTC.